This is a list of T cell receptor beta chains from one sample in a study of blood T cells in healthy people across ages. MiXCR was run by TCRdb on the 5' RACE reads, yielding one entry per CDR3 protein. Altogether hundreds of thousands of distinct CDR3 sequences are present, about half being singletons, with the ten largest covering about 32%. The source material was blood. Receptors originate from a woman aged 60-75 years in good health. Each CDR3 is given with its conserved first and last residue. Each record gives: clone size, V gene, J gene, D gene, CDR3 DNA, CDR3 protein. D genes are given only for firm matches. The size of a clone is reported for some rows only, either as once, few or many, or as a class for expanded clones.

clone size: -; V gene: TRBV4-3; J gene: TRBJ1-2; D gene: -; CDR3 DNA: TGCGCCAGCAGCCAGACCCCGACGGGGCAGGGGTATGGCTACACCTTC; CDR3 protein: CASSQTPTGQGYGYTF
clone size: -; V gene: TRBV27; J gene: TRBJ2-7; D gene: -; CDR3 DNA: TGTGCCAGCAGTTTATCGATGTACGGGGCGGGCGGCTCCTACGAGCAGTACTTC; CDR3 protein: CASSLSMYGAGGSYEQYF
clone size: -; V gene: TRBV7-6; J gene: TRBJ1-1; D gene: TRBD1; CDR3 DNA: TGTGCCAGCGGACAGGGTTTTTGGAACACTGAAGCTTTCTTT; CDR3 protein: CASGQGFWNTEAFF
clone size: -; V gene: TRBV2; J gene: TRBJ2-3; D gene: -; CDR3 DNA: TGTGCCAGCTACGAATTGGGGGTCGGAACAGATACGCAGTATTTT; CDR3 protein: CASYELGVGTDTQYF
clone size: -; V gene: TRBV7-8; J gene: TRBJ2-1; D gene: -; CDR3 DNA: TGTGCCAGCAGCCGTTTTTCAGGTCCTGCCTTGGATGAGCAGTTCTTC; CDR3 protein: CASSRFSGPALDEQFF
clone size: -; V gene: TRBV29-1; J gene: TRBJ2-3; D gene: TRBD2; CDR3 DNA: TGCAACGTTGAGAGGATAGCGGGAGCGAGCACAGATACGCAGTATTTT; CDR3 protein: CNVERIAGASTDTQYF
clone size: -; V gene: TRBV4-1; J gene: TRBJ2-1; D gene: -; CDR3 DNA: TGCGCCAGCAGCCAAGCCAGGAGCGGCTACAATGAGCAGTTCTTC; CDR3 protein: CASSQARSGYNEQFF
clone size: few; V gene: TRBV2; J gene: TRBJ1-4; D gene: -; CDR3 DNA: TGTGCCAGCTCGCAAACGGGGTTCAGAGAAAAACTGTTTTTT; CDR3 protein: CASSQTGFREKLFF
clone size: -; V gene: TRBV29-1; J gene: TRBJ2-1; D gene: TRBD1; CDR3 DNA: TGCAGGGCTGAGGGGGCGTCCTACAATGAGCAGTTCTTC; CDR3 protein: CRAEGASYNEQFF
clone size: few; V gene: TRBV7-2; J gene: TRBJ2-2; D gene: -; CDR3 DNA: TGTGCCAGCAGCTTAGTACGGCTTACCGGGGAGCTGTTTTTT; CDR3 protein: CASSLVRLTGELFF
clone size: many; V gene: TRBV25-1; J gene: TRBJ1-6; D gene: TRBD1; CDR3 DNA: TGTGCCAGCAGCGGACAGGGTGTCTATAATTCACCCCTCCACTTT; CDR3 protein: CASSGQGVYNSPLHF
clone size: -; V gene: TRBV20-1; J gene: TRBJ1-4; D gene: -; CDR3 DNA: TGCAGTGCTAGTCGGCCAGGGATTGCAACTAATGAAAAACTGTTTTTT; CDR3 protein: CSASRPGIATNEKLFF
clone size: -; V gene: TRBV15; J gene: TRBJ2-1; D gene: TRBD2; CDR3 DNA: TGTGCCACCAGGGACGGACTAGCGGCAAACAATGAGCAGTTCTTC; CDR3 protein: CATRDGLAANNEQFF
clone size: -; V gene: TRBV30; J gene: TRBJ2-5; D gene: -; CDR3 DNA: TGTGCCTGTGACAGAGCCTGGTACCAAGAGACCCAGTACTTC; CDR3 protein: CACDRAWYQETQYF
clone size: few; V gene: TRBV7-2; J gene: TRBJ2-6; D gene: -; CDR3 DNA: TGTGCCAGCAGCTTAGTGAGGGCTGGGGCCAACGTCCTGACTTTC; CDR3 protein: CASSLVRAGANVLTF
clone size: many; V gene: TRBV12-3/TRBV12-4; J gene: TRBJ2-1; D gene: TRBD2; CDR3 DNA: TGTGCCATCCAACTAGCGTTATACAATGAGCAGTTCTTC; CDR3 protein: CAIQLALYNEQFF
clone size: -; V gene: TRBV11-1; J gene: TRBJ2-7; D gene: -; CDR3 DNA: TGTGCCAGCAGCTTAGCTCCTGATGTCATTCGTCGGGCCAGTCGGCTCTACGAGCAGTACTTC; CDR3 protein: CASSLAPDVIRRASRLYEQYF
clone size: few; V gene: TRBV20-1; J gene: TRBJ2-7; D gene: TRBD1; CDR3 DNA: TGCAGTGCTAGAGAGCTGATACGGGGACAGGGCGGCGAGCAGTACTTC; CDR3 protein: CSARELIRGQGGEQYF